This T cell receptor (beta chain) is drawn from a study of tumor-infiltrating lymphocytes in primary liver carcinoma (dated by TCRdb to about 2017). For context, the study as a whole: Between November 2015 and early 2016, a few patients in China with histopathologically diagnosed primary liver carcinoma had their tumors surgically resected. Of the five patients, three men and two women aged 30 to 69 years, four had hepatocellular carcinoma and one had combined HCC and intrahepatic cholangiocarcinoma. The five patients had tumors of stage T1-T3 N0M0, with maximum diameters ranging from roughly 4.2 to 11 cm. Roughly 3.65 to 8 million productive TCRbeta reads were obtained per sample, and no significant difference in read depth was found between tissue types. The study combined TCRbeta repertoire sequencing, expression microarrays and whole-exome sequencing across five regions of each liver tumor, with adjacent normal tissue and blood. TCRbeta repertoire sequencing covered roughly 35 specimens from 5 patients: about 25 tumor regions, 5 adjacent noncancerous liver tissues and 5 peripheral blood samples. Technical replicate repertoires showed high reproducibility, with mean shared-clone rates about 0.92 and correlation coefficients above 0.95.

The paper as a whole reports these results and caveats: Repertoire overlap was higher between tumor regions (mean roughly 35%) than tumor-adjacent (around 17%) or tumor-blood (about 14%) pairs, consistent with antigen-driven expansion. A significantly larger repertoire fraction was made up by the top 250 clones in tumors than in blood (p = 0.039). Only the TCR beta chain was sequenced, which likely underestimates true repertoire diversity because unpaired alpha chains were not captured. Because the samples were bulk and unsorted, CD4+ and CD8+ T cell repertoires could not be compared. Only five patients were included in the study, and the authors note that the findings should be validated in a larger study.

The count of this clonotype is one. It lacks a known antigen. Per-base quality was not reported, and no clone a single base away is much larger than it. One read alone is weak evidence. Blood RNA was extracted from unsorted whole blood using TRIzol reagent, and germline DNA was obtained with the DNeasy Blood & Tissue kit. At the time of sampling, the patients were treatment-naive and had chronic HBV infection. Before surgery, roughly 4.2 milliliters of peripheral blood were drawn into K2EDTA tubes. Including the terminal cysteine and phenylalanine, the CDR3 comprises 16 residues. The DNA shown is the 48-base CDR3, in frame from base 1. CDR1 and CDR2 are drawn from the germline V gene: MGHRA, YSYEKL. V drops 3 bases and J drops 4 bases, leaving 19 bases in between. A constant-region primer and ProtoScript II reverse transcriptase were used to reverse-transcribe TCRbeta-specific cDNA from roughly 0.5 ug total RNA. Three nested multiplex PCR rounds, following a slightly modified ARM-PCR procedure, were used to build the TCRbeta libraries. The first two PCR rounds used multiplex TRBV1-TRBV30 forward primers with a Cbeta reverse primer, each for roughly 11 cycles. Sample barcodes and Illumina adapters were attached in a final 25-cycle PCR using Deep VentR polymerase. Before sequencing, amplicons of 200-500 bp were purified from gel using a QIAquick gel extraction kit. An Illumina HiSeq 2500 was used to sequence the TCRbeta amplicons, generating 250-bp paired-end reads. In the paper's pipeline: To recover full CDR3 sequences, reads were quality-trimmed using Trimmomatic v0.33 and paired reads were then merged using FLASH v1.2.11. MiGEC v1.2.1b assigned V, D and J germline segments to the rearranged TCRbeta sequences. Clonotype statistics and Shannon-Wiener diversity indices were computed with VDJtools v1.0.0. Except for diversity analysis, only the 250 most abundant clonotypes of each sample were used in subsequent analyses to reduce sampling bias. The raw public reads went through TCRdb reprocessing: fastp at Q25, MiXCR clone calling, in-frame beta chains kept. Rows with a matching CDR3 protein are joined into one entry that keeps the most common DNA and genes. TCRdb's processing, not the study's, gives the V and J calls here. The sample table shows about 330,000 distinct CDR3 sequences, and 65% are seen once. The ten largest clones take up under 8.5% of the sample.

This sequence was found in a man aged 35-49 years with primary liver carcinoma and hepatitis B virus infection. The sample was peripheral blood. The sequence joins TRBV4-1 to TRBJ2-7, with the D gene not confidently named. The DNA is TGCGCCAGCAGCCATCCAGGTCCCGAGAGGTCATACGAGCAGTACTTC. The translation is CASSHPGPERSYEQYF.